The 22 T cell receptor beta chains reported below all come from one sample, sequenced in a study of blood T cells in healthy people across ages. Together with a sample-barcoded 5' primer, a J-beta primer mix was included in a second PCR lasting roughly 6 to 12 cycles. TCRdb analysed the 5' RACE reads with MiXCR anew, one entry per CDR3 protein. The table records 1.5 million to 2 million distinct CDR3 sequences, 25% to 30% of them present only once. Specimen: blood. The receptors here all came from a young woman in good health.

This CDR3 is CSAPTDRDNSPLHF. The CDR3 coding sequence is TGCAGTGCTCCCACGGACAGAGACAATTCACCCCTCCACTTT. The rearrangement uses TRBV20-1 and TRBJ1-6, with D possibly being TRBD1 (6 bases). This CDR3 is built from 14 residues. Germline CDR1 and CDR2: DFQATT and SNEGSKA (reference sequence). V lost 5 bases, J lost 7 bases, and 15 bases lay in between.

This clonotype was counted a single time. A read error may account for a junction end that differs from germline. This sequence joins TRBV9 and TRBJ2-7; possibly TRBD2 for D (6 bases). Germline-derived CDR1 and CDR2 are SGDLS and YYNGEE. This CDR3 has 14 residues. DNA for the CDR3: TGTGCCAGTAGCGTAGAGGGCCGCGGGGACGAGCAGTACTTC. Its protein product is CASSVEGRGDEQYF.

This clonotype was recorded many times. The chain links TRBV4-3 to TRBJ1-2; 9 bases line up with TRBD1. V was pared by 1 base and J by 3 bases, with 9 bases of the junction left unmatched. From germline, CDR1 is LGHNA and CDR2 YSLEER. The CDR3 runs 17 residues. The CDR3 bases are TGCGCCAGCAGCCAAGTAGGCGCCGGACAGGGGCACTATGGCTACACCTTC. Translating gives CASSQVGAGQGHYGYTF.

This clonotype has a handful of counts. The chain couples TRBV6-5 to TRBJ1-2; TRBD1 matches at 8 bases. V lost 7 bases, J lost 8 bases, and 18 bases stayed unmatched. This CDR3 has 16 residues. CDR1 and CDR2 (germline): MNHEY, SVGAGI. The CDR3 protein is CASTHGGRGRTGGYTF. DNA of the CDR3: TGTGCCAGCACCCATGGGGGCAGGGGGCGAACAGGAGGCTACACCTTC.

This clonotype was seen at least ten times. The junction shows a germline mismatch at one end, possibly a read error. The V and J genes are TRBV20-1 and TRBJ2-5, with 7 bases lining up with TRBD2. This CDR3 is built from 11 residues. Germline-derived CDR1 and CDR2 are DFQATT and SNEGSKA (reference sequence). The CDR3 spells CSARAGETQYF. CDR3 coding DNA: TGCAGCGCTAGAGCGGGGGAGACCCAGTACTTC.

The rearrangement links TRBV19 to TRBJ1-1, with D uncertain. This CDR3 region has 12 residues. V was clipped by 7 bases and J by 4 bases, with 10 bases between them. Germline values: CDR1 LNHDA, CDR2 SQIVND (reference sequence). The CDR3 region is CASNRPFTEAFF. DNA of the CDR3: TGTGCCAGTAACCGACCTTTCACTGAAGCTTTCTTT.

This clonotype was recorded at least ten times. The chain combines TRBV2 with TRBJ2-7; D tentatively fits TRBD1 or TRBD2 (5 bases each). The ends were cut back, 3 bases at V and 7 bases at J, with 19 bases in the middle. The germline V gene has CDR1 SNHLY and CDR2 FYNNEI. The CDR3 is made up of 15 amino acids. The CDR3 bases are TGTGCCAGCAGTGATAGCCACAGGCCTTCGGGAGAGCAGTACTTC. Protein product: CASSDSHRPSGEQYF.

This clonotype was seen more than once but under ten times. This chain links TRBV5-1 with TRBJ2-1; D unresolved. Germline CDR1 and CDR2: SGHRS and YFSETQ. With 7 bases removed from V and 5 bases from J, the gap between germline ends came to 19 bases. This CDR3 contains 15 residues. CDR3 coding DNA: TGCGCCAGCTCACCTGGGAAGTCCGGCGACAATGAGCAGTTCTTC. Encoded protein: CASSPGKSGDNEQFF.

Of note for this clonotype: A much larger clone differs from this one at a single base, so this may be a read error. As DNA, the CDR3 is TGCAGTGCTGCTAGGGGGGCAACAGGGAGCATTCAGTACTTC. Its translation is CSAARGATGSIQYF. V usage is TRBV20-1 and J usage is TRBJ2-4; tentatively, D is TRBD1 or TRBD2 (6 bases each). CDR1 DFQATT and CDR2 SNEGSKA come from the germline V gene (reference sequence). The V end lost 5 bases, the J end lost 9 bases, and 20 bases lay between the germline ends. The CDR3 has 14 residues.

This chain joins TRBV6-4 and TRBJ2-5; D gene uncertain. V lost 5 bases and J lost 2, with 9 bases in between. Germline V gene sequence: CDR1 MRHNA, CDR2 SNTAGT. The CDR3 covers 13 residues. The CDR3 DNA reads as TGTGCCAGCAGTAACAGACCACAAGAGACCCAGTACTTC. Translating it yields CASSNRPQETQYF.

V and J are TRBV5-1 and TRBJ2-3, with a tentative D call TRBD1 (5 bases). CDR3 length equals 11 residues. Germline loops: CDR1 SGHRS, CDR2 YFSETQ. V gave up 4 bases and J gave up 7 bases, with 7 bases separating them. CDR3 bases: TGCGCCAGCAGCCGACAGCATACGCAGTATTTT. Amino acid sequence: CASSRQHTQYF.

Note on this clonotype: The junction departs from the called germline gene at one end, perhaps through a read error. The chain couples TRBV20-1 to TRBJ1-2; no reliable D call. The CDR3 spans 13 residues. Germline V gene lookup returns CDR1 DFQATT and CDR2 SNEGSKA (reference sequence). CDR3 protein: CSARGPDPYGYTF. The CDR3 bases are TGCAGTGCTAGAGGACCCGATCCCTATGGTTACACCTTC.

As DNA, the CDR3 is TGTGCCAGCAGTCATCGGCAGGGCTACGAGCAGTACTTC. This gives the protein CASSHRQGYEQYF. The chain recombines TRBV27 with TRBJ2-7; D possibly corresponds to TRBD1 (5 bases). The length of the CDR3 is 13 residues. The germline V gene has CDR1 MNHEY and CDR2 SMNVEV (reference sequence). Trimming stripped 5 bases from V and 3 bases from J, with 11 bases between.

This clonotype appeared a few times. The genes are TRBV9 and TRBJ2-3; the match to TRBD2 covers 11 bases. The CDR3 is made up of 16 amino acids. Germline V gene lookup returns CDR1 SGDLS and CDR2 YYNGEE. With 3 bases clipped from V and 3 bases from J, the junction kept 6 bases outside the gene matches. The CDR3 bases are TGTGCCAGCAGCGGATTAGCGGGGGGGCAGACAGATACGCAGTATTTT. Encoded protein: CASSGLAGGQTDTQYF.

The chain recombines TRBV20-1 with TRBJ1-1; D is ambiguous. Between the trimmed V and J ends, which lost 3 bases and 9 bases, there was a span of 11 bases. Germline loops: CDR1 DFQATT, CDR2 SNEGSKA (reference sequence). The CDR3 is made up of 11 amino acids. The CDR3 DNA follows: TGCAGTGCTAGGTCTTCTGCTAAAGCTTTCTTT. The encoded protein is CSARSSAKAFF.

This clonotype was seen at least ten times. The rearrangement joins TRBV7-3 to TRBJ2-5; 8 bases are a match to TRBD2. CDR3 length: 14 residues. Losses at the gene ends were 9 bases for V and 5 bases for J; bases not matched to a gene: 11. CDR1 is SGHTA, CDR2 FQGTGA, per germline. The CDR3 spells CASNSGGAGETQYF. The CDR3 DNA sequence: TGTGCCAGTAACTCGGGGGGGGCAGGCGAGACCCAGTACTTC.

This chain uses TRBV12-3 or TRBV12-4 with TRBJ1-2; D unclear. V gave up 5 bases and J gave up 5 bases, with 15 bases separating them. The CDR3 is 14 amino acids. Written as DNA, the CDR3 is TGTGCCAGCAGTCCGGGAAGAGGAGTGTATGGCTACACCTTC. Its translation: CASSPGRGVYGYTF.

V usage is TRBV25-1 and J usage is TRBJ2-3; D perhaps matches TRBD2 (5 bases). CDR3 length equals 16 residues. From germline, CDR1 is MGHDK and CDR2 SYGVNS. Trimming removed 5 bases at V and 5 bases at J, with 20 bases between. CDR3 DNA: TGTGCCAGCAGTCACCTCGGGGAAGGGCTGCGAGATACGCAGTATTTT. It codes for CASSHLGEGLRDTQYF.

This clonotype appeared a few times. V gene TRBV6-5 combines with J gene TRBJ1-5; D call uncertain. V shed 6 bases and J shed 7 bases, with 13 bases lying between them. This CDR3 is built from 13 residues. Germline CDR1 and CDR2: MNHEY and SVGAGI. CDR3 nucleotides: TGTGCCAGCAGCAGAGGACGAGACCAGCCCCAGCATTTT. Residues: CASSRGRDQPQHF.

V gene TRBV12-3 or TRBV12-4 combines with J gene TRBJ2-1; 10 bases align to TRBD2. V shed 7 bases, J shed 7 bases, and the junction held 10 bases outside the gene matches. The CDR3 runs 15 residues. CDR3 in amino acids: CASTRQGSGRNEQFF. In DNA form, the CDR3 reads TGTGCCAGCACTAGACAGGGTAGCGGGAGGAATGAGCAGTTCTTC.

There are many counts of this clonotype. The chain couples TRBV7-6 to TRBJ2-7; possibly TRBD1 or TRBD2 for D (5 bases each). This CDR3 is built from 16 residues. Trimming removed 4 bases from V and 0 bases from J, with 16 bases in between. Germline CDR1 reads SGHVS; CDR2 reads FNYEAQ. The CDR3 protein is CASSSFGTLSSYEQYF. The CDR3 DNA is TGTGCCAGCAGCTCATTCGGGACGCTAAGCTCCTACGAGCAGTACTTC.

This clonotype was counted a few times. The chain carries TRBV20-1 and TRBJ2-3; D unresolved. The CDR3 is 13 amino acids. Germline lookup yields CDR1 DFQATT and CDR2 SNEGSKA (reference sequence). The V and J ends lost 6 bases and 0 bases respectively, with 10 bases between them. CDR3 sequence (DNA): TGCAGTGCCCACGTTGGCAGCACAGATACGCAGTATTTT. Translated, it gives CSAHVGSTDTQYF.